The clone carrying this TCR beta chain was seen ten or more times. This specimen comes from a study of spatial heterogeneity in lung cancer. TCRdb itself ran the 5' RACE reads through MiXCR, one entry per CDR3 protein. The sample consists of about 23,000 distinct CDR3 sequences, approximately 4.7% of them appearing once. The CDR3 consists of 19 residues. V lost 3 bases to trimming and J lost 3 bases; unmatched junction nucleotides: 12. Time point indicated: sample taken at primary tumor resection. Unsorted whole RNA of tumor, nontumor lung or frozen PBMC was sequenced. The chain combines TRBV12-3 or TRBV12-4 with TRBJ1-3; 12 positions match TRBD1. The source material was PBMCs, sampled at surgery. This TCR derives from a male donor with early-stage non-small cell lung cancer. CDR3 bases: TGTGCCAGCAGTTTGAGGCCCGGGACAGGGGGCGGCCATGGAAACACCATATATTTT. Amino acid sequence: CASSLRPGTGGGHGNTIYF.